The 29 T cell receptor beta chains presented below share a single source sample, sequenced in a study of blood T cell repertoires in COVID-19. Sequenced by immunoSEQ multiplex PCR; TCRdb stores in-frame clones only, minus some. The data contain around 150,000 clones, around four fifths of them singletons. The sequenced sample was PBMCs or T cells enriched from blood (not recorded which). These receptors were taken from a woman between 40 and 50 years old who had recovered from COVID-19.

The chain's CDR3 is CASSLNPPRPQHF. The CDR3, as DNA: TGTGCCAGTAGCCTTAATCCCCCCCGGCCCCAGCATTTT. This chain uses TRBV19 with TRBJ1-5; D is undetermined. CDR3 length equals 13 residues. The V end lost 6 bases, the J end lost 9 bases, and 15 bases lay between the germline ends. The germline V gene has CDR1 LNHDA and CDR2 SQIVND (reference sequence).

This chain links TRBV19 with TRBJ1-3; D perhaps matches TRBD1 (6 bases). The ends were cut back, 5 bases at V and 3 bases at J, with 8 bases in the middle. Germline V gives CDR1 LNHDA, CDR2 SQIVND (reference sequence). This CDR3 is built from 13 residues. The CDR3 DNA follows: TGTGCCAGTAGTGGGGACAATGGAAACACCATATATTTT. Translation: CASSGDNGNTIYF.

This clone appeared a single time. The rearrangement links TRBV5-1 to TRBJ2-3, with D maybe TRBD2 (5 bases). The germline V gene has CDR1 SGHRS and CDR2 YFSETQ. Trimming removed 0 bases from V and 0 bases from J, with 8 bases in between. The CDR3 length is 15 residues. CDR3 bases: TGCGCCAGCAGCTTGGGGCGGACTAGCACAGATACGCAGTATTTT. Amino acids: CASSLGRTSTDTQYF.

This chain uses TRBV5-1 with TRBJ2-3, with D uncertain. The CDR3 is made up of 14 amino acids. V lost 4 bases, J lost 2 bases, and 11 bases lay in between. The germline CDR1 and CDR2 sequences are SGHRS and YFSETQ. The chain's CDR3 is CASSPEQATDTQYF. The CDR3 nucleotides are TGCGCCAGCAGCCCCGAGCAGGCCACAGATACGCAGTATTTT. Full variable domain (outside the CDR3, taken from reference TRBV5-1 and TRBJ2-3): KAGVTQTPRYLIKTRGQQVTLSCSPISGHRSVSWYQQTPGQGLQFLFEYFSETQRNKGNFPGRFSGRQFSNSRSEMNVSTLELGDSALYLCASSPEQATDTQYFGPGTRLTVL.

The gene calls are TRBV30 and TRBJ1-6, with D maybe TRBD1 (5 bases). The CDR3 loop spans 14 amino acids. V lost 2 bases and J 10 bases, leaving 15 bases between the germline ends. Germline values: CDR1 GTSNPN, CDR2 SVGIG (reference sequence). CDR3 residues: CAWSSASGGSPLHF. DNA for the CDR3: TGTGCCTGGAGTTCGGCCAGCGGGGGATCACCCCTCCACTTT.

The V and J genes are TRBV2 and TRBJ1-5; D is possibly TRBD1 (5 bases). V was trimmed by 6 bases and J by 2 bases, leaving 17 bases between them. Germline values: CDR1 SNHLY, CDR2 FYNNEI. The CDR3 is 16 residues long. The CDR3 nucleotides are TGTGCCAGCAGCGGCCCGATTTTACAGGGCAATCAGCCCCAGCATTTT. Amino acids: CASSGPILQGNQPQHF.

V gene TRBV9 combines with J gene TRBJ1-1, with TRBD1 as a possible D gene (5 bases). Trimming left V 0 bases short and J 8 bases short, with 14 bases between. Germline V gene data show CDR1 as SGDLS and CDR2 as YYNGEE. The CDR3 covers 14 residues. The CDR3 reads CASSVVYDSLEAFF. As DNA, the CDR3 is TGTGCCAGCAGCGTAGTGTACGACAGTTTGGAAGCTTTCTTT.

The genes are TRBV18 and TRBJ2-2; the D gene is possibly TRBD1 (5 bases). This CDR3 has 17 amino acids. Germline assignment: CDR1 KGHSH and CDR2 LQKENI. V was pared by 1 base and J by 0 bases, with 12 bases between. CDR3 DNA: TGTGCCAGCTCACCACAATCTGCAGGGTCGAACACCGGGGAGCTGTTTTTT. Its translation is CASSPQSAGSNTGELFF.

The chain combines TRBV29-1 with TRBJ2-2; no clear D. V was cut by 6 bases and J by 2 bases, with 7 bases left in between. The CDR3 extends over 12 amino acids. The germline gives CDR1 SQVTM, CDR2 ANQGSEA. Here the CDR3 DNA reads TGCAGCGTCCGTATAAACACCGGGGAGCTGTTTTTT. It specifies CSVRINTGELFF.

Only a few counts were recorded for this clone. This sequence joins TRBV11-2 and TRBJ1-2; D is undetermined. V dropped 4 bases and J dropped 8 bases, with 11 bases sitting between them. The CDR3 runs to 12 residues. Germline CDR1 and CDR2: SGHAT and FQNNGV. CDR3 sequence (DNA): TGTGCCAGCAGCTCCCCGACTCCCGGCTACACCTTC. It yields the protein CASSSPTPGYTF.

The V call is TRBV6-2 or TRBV6-3, the J call TRBJ1-1; D is perhaps TRBD1 (5 bases). Germline CDR1 MNHEY, CDR2 SVGEGT. The length of the CDR3 is 17 residues. V was cut by 4 bases and J by 0 bases, with 18 bases left in between. The DNA for the CDR3 is TGTGCCAGCAGTTTGGGGCAGGCCCAGAAAATGAACACTGAAGCTTTCTTT. Translating gives CASSLGQAQKMNTEAFF.

Concerning this clone: Other DNA sequences of this sample code for an identical CDR3. V and J are TRBV10-3 and TRBJ1-4; D may be TRBD1 (6 bases). The CDR3 is 14 residues long. Trimming left V 3 bases short and J 5 bases short, with 10 bases between. Germline assignment: CDR1 ENHRY and CDR2 SYGVKD. CDR3 residues: CAISDGQGNEKLFF. CDR3 sequence (DNA): TGTGCCATCAGTGATGGTCAGGGGAATGAAAAACTGTTTTTT.

This clone turned up a few times. The CDR3 sequence: CASSSIWSGYEQYF. CDR3 DNA sequence: TGTGCCAGCAGCTCTATATGGTCAGGGTACGAGCAGTACTTC. V is TRBV13 and J is TRBJ2-7; a weak D match, TRBD1 (5 bases). The CDR3 is 14 residues long. Germline CDR1 reads PRHDT; CDR2 reads FYEKMQ (reference sequence). V was trimmed by 4 bases and J by 4 bases, leaving 14 bases between them. Full variable domain (outside the CDR3, taken from reference TRBV13 and TRBJ2-7): AAGVIQSPRHLIKEKRETATLKCYPIPRHDTVYWYQQGPGQDPQFLISFYEKMQSDKGSIPDRFSAQQFSDYHSELNMSSLELGDSALYFCASSSIWSGYEQYFGPGTRLTVT.

This sequence joins TRBV11-3 and TRBJ2-2, with 8 bases aligning to TRBD1. CDR3 length: 15 residues. Germline loops: CDR1 SGHNT, CDR2 YENEEA. The J segment lost 6 bases and the V segment lost 4 bases, leaving 7 bases of the junction unmatched. CDR3 loop: CASSSGTGYPGELFF. The CDR3 nucleotides are TGTGCCAGCAGCTCCGGGACAGGATATCCCGGGGAGCTGTTTTTT.

The rearrangement links TRBV15 to TRBJ1-4; the D is unclear. V dropped 0 bases and J dropped 0 bases, with 17 bases sitting between them. CDR3 size: 19 residues. CDR1 and CDR2 from the germline V gene are LNHNV and YYDKDF (reference sequence). The CDR3 reads CATSRDSVGTWATNEKLFF. CDR3 DNA: TGTGCCACCAGCAGAGATAGTGTGGGCACCTGGGCAACTAATGAAAAACTGTTTTTT.

In the case of this clone: Distinct nucleotide sequences in the sample also encode this CDR3. The chain carries TRBV12-3 or TRBV12-4 and TRBJ1-1; weak D call: TRBD1 (6 bases). V dropped 5 bases and J dropped 4 bases, with 8 bases sitting between them. The CDR3 spans 12 residues. The CDR3 DNA is TGTGCCAGCAGTCTCAGGGGCACTGAAGCTTTCTTT. Protein product: CASSLRGTEAFF.

This chain joins TRBV5-1 and TRBJ2-3; TRBD1 agrees at 9 bases. The ends lost 2 bases at V and 0 bases at J; junction bases unmatched: 4. This CDR3 region has 16 residues. Germline V gene data show CDR1 as SGHRS and CDR2 as YFSETQ. Written as DNA, the CDR3 is TGCGCCAGCAGCTTAAAACAGGGGGCTAGCACAGATACGCAGTATTTT. This sequence encodes CASSLKQGASTDTQYF.

The chain links TRBV6-2 or TRBV6-3 to TRBJ2-7; D is perhaps TRBD1 (6 bases). Trimming cost V 6 bases and J 7 bases, with 16 bases left between them. The CDR3 extends over 13 amino acids. In germline, CDR1 is MNHEY, CDR2 SVGEGT. In DNA form, the CDR3 reads TGTGCCAGCAGCCCGGCTGGGGGCCGGGAGCAGTACTTC. It yields the protein CASSPAGGREQYF.

This clone appeared a few times. The chain combines TRBV5-1 with TRBJ1-1; 11 bases are a match to TRBD1. V shed 5 bases, J shed 6 bases, and the junction held 9 bases outside the gene matches. Looked up from germline, CDR1 is SGHRS and CDR2 is YFSETQ. The CDR3 is 15 amino acids. The CDR3: CASRRRTGGEAEAFF. CDR3 DNA: TGCGCCAGCAGACGTAGGACAGGGGGCGAAGCTGAAGCTTTCTTT.

Here the CDR3 DNA reads TGTGCCAGCAGCCTTCATCACACAGATACGCAGTATTTT. Translation: CASSLHHTDTQYF. The chain recombines TRBV3-1 (or the pseudogene TRBV3-2) with TRBJ2-3; D not resolved. Germline loops: CDR1 LGHDT, CDR2 YNNKEL (reference sequence). The CDR3 is 13 amino acids. The V gene lost 4 bases and the J gene lost 2 bases, with 7 bases spanning the gap.

The genes are TRBV6-5 and TRBJ1-4; TRBD1 is a possible D gene (6 bases). Trimming took off 4 bases at V and 3 bases at J, with 12 bases between the two ends. The germline CDR1 and CDR2 sequences are MNHEY and SVGAGI. CDR3 length: 15 residues. The CDR3 bases are TGTGCCAGCAGTTCGAGTAGGGGGTCTAATGAAAAACTGTTTTTT. Protein product: CASSSSRGSNEKLFF.

The chain has TRBV6-4 and TRBJ2-3, with 8 nucleotides matching TRBD1. Germline V gene data show CDR1 as MRHNA and CDR2 as SNTAGT. CDR3 length: 14 residues. After removal of 5 bases from V and 1 base from J, the junction contained 2 bases not matched to a gene. CDR3 sequence: CASSTGGGTDTQYF. The CDR3 DNA reads TGTGCCAGCAGTACAGGGGGTGGCACAGATACGCAGTATTTT.

The gene calls are TRBV5-1 and TRBJ2-3, with D unclear. Trimming pared 0 bases from V and 4 bases from J, leaving 3 bases between. Germline CDR1 SGHRS, CDR2 YFSETQ. CDR3 size: 12 residues. The CDR3 region has the DNA TGCGCCAGCAGCTTGGCGGCAGATACGCAGTATTTT. The encoded protein is CASSLAADTQYF. Supplemented by reference TRBV5-1 and TRBJ2-3, the full variable domain reads KAGVTQTPRYLIKTRGQQVTLSCSPISGHRSVSWYQQTPGQGLQFLFEYFSETQRNKGNFPGRFSGRQFSNSRSEMNVSTLELGDSALYLCASSLAADTQYFGPGTRLTVL.

CDR3 residues: CASSPRTGENTEAFF. The CDR3 DNA reads TGTGCCAGCAGCCCCCGGACAGGGGAGAACACTGAAGCTTTCTTT. This chain joins TRBV7-8 and TRBJ1-1; 9 nucleotides align to TRBD1. The V segment lost 5 bases and the J segment 1 base; nucleotides outside the gene matches: 5. The CDR3 spans 15 residues. Looked up from germline, CDR1 is SGHVS and CDR2 is FQNEAQ.

The chain joins TRBV30 to TRBJ1-4; a weak D match, TRBD1 (6 bases). There are 14 residues in the CDR3. With 3 bases removed from V and 8 bases from J, the gap between germline ends came to 16 bases. From germline, CDR1 is GTSNPN and CDR2 SVGIG (reference sequence). The CDR3 sequence is CAWSQQGLREKLFF. CDR3 coding DNA: TGTGCCTGGAGCCAACAGGGATTGAGGGAAAAACTGTTTTTT.

The V call is TRBV19, the J call TRBJ2-6; TRBD1 agrees at 8 bases. Looked up from germline, CDR1 is LNHDA and CDR2 is SQIVND (reference sequence). J was trimmed by 3 bases and V by 6 bases; bases with no gene match: 7. This CDR3 has 16 residues. The CDR3 sequence is CASRLNRGSGANVLTF. The CDR3 DNA follows: TGTGCCAGTAGACTGAACAGGGGGAGTGGGGCCAACGTCCTGACTTTC. Supplemented by reference TRBV19 and TRBJ2-6, the full variable domain reads DGGITQSPKYLFRKEGQNVTLSCEQNLNHDAMYWYRQDPGQGLRLIYYSQIVNDFQKGDIAEGYSVSREKKESFPLTVTSAQKNPTAFYLCASRLNRGSGANVLTFGAGSRLTVL.

V usage is TRBV27 and J usage is TRBJ1-1; the D gene is possibly TRBD1 (5 bases). Germline CDR1 and CDR2: MNHEY and SMNVEV (reference sequence). The CDR3 is made up of 14 amino acids. The V and J ends lost 5 bases and 4 bases respectively, with 14 bases between them. CDR3 in DNA: TGTGCCAGCAGTCCCAGGGAACAAACCACTGAAGCTTTCTTT. It is translated as CASSPREQTTEAFF.

This rearrangement joins TRBV5-5 to TRBJ2-7, with TRBD1 matching over 8 bases. Germline lookup yields CDR1 SGHKS and CDR2 YYEKEE (reference sequence). The junction had 9 bases not matched to a gene; V was cut back by 4 bases and J by 0 bases. The CDR3 loop spans 16 amino acids. The CDR3 bases are TGTGCCAGCAGCGGAAGGACAGGGACGCTCTCCTACGAGCAGTACTTC. This translates into CASSGRTGTLSYEQYF. Variable domain in full (rest from reference TRBV5-5 and TRBJ2-7): DAGVTQSPTHLIKTRGQQVTLRCSPISGHKSVSWYQQVLGQGPQFIFQYYEKEERGRGNFPDRFSARQFPNYSSELNVNALLLGDSALYLCASSGRTGTLSYEQYFGPGTRLTVT.

The J gene is TRBJ2-1, the V gene TRBV18; 7 bases line up with TRBD1. There are 21 residues in the CDR3. CDR1 KGHSH and CDR2 LQKENI come from the germline V gene. V was pared by 0 bases and J by 4 bases, with 21 bases of the junction left unmatched. The CDR3 nucleotides read TGTGCCAGCTCACCACCGTACCAGGGGACAGCCCACCACGGTGGATACAATGAGCAGTTCTTC. Protein: CASSPPYQGTAHHGGYNEQFF. Together with reference TRBV18 and TRBJ2-1, the CDR3 gives the full variable domain: NAGVMQNPRHLVRRRGQEARLRCSPMKGHSHVYWYRQLPEEGLKFMVYLQKENIIDESGMPKERFSAEFPKEGPSILRIQQVVRGDSAAYFCASSPPYQGTAHHGGYNEQFFGPGTRLTVL.